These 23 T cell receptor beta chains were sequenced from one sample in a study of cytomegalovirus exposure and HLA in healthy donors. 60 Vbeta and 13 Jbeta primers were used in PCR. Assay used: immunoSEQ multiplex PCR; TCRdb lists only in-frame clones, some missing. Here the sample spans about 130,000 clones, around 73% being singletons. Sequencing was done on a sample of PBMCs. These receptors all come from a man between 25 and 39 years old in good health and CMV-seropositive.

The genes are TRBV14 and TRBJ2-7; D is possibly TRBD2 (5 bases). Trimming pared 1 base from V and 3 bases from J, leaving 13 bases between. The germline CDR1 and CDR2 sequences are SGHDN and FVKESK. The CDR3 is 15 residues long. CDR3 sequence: CASSQGASRYYEQYF. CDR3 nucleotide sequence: TGTGCCAGCAGCCAAGGGGCTAGCCGATACTACGAGCAGTACTTC.

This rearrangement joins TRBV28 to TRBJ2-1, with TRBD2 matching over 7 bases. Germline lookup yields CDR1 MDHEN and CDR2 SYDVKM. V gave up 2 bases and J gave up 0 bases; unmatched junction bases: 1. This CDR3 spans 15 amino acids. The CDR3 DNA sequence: TGTGCCAGCAGTTTAGGGGGGGGCTCCTACAATGAGCAGTTCTTC. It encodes CASSLGGGSYNEQFF.

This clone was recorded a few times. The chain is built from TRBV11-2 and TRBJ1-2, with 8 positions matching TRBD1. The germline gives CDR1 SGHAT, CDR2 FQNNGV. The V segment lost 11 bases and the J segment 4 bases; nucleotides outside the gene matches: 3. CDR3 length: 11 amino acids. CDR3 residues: CASGGTYGYTF. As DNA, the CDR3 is TGTGCCTCAGGGGGCACCTATGGCTACACCTTC.

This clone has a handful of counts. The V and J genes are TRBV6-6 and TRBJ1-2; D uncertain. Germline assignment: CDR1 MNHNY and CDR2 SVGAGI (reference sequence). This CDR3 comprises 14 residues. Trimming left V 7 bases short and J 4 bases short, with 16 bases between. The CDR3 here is CASIPPGQSYGYTF. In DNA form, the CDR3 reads TGTGCCAGCATCCCCCCAGGTCAATCCTATGGCTACACCTTC.

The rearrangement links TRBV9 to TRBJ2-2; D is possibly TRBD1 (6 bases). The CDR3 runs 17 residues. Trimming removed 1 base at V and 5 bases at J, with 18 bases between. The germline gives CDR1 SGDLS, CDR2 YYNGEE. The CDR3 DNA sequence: TGTGCCAGCAGCGTAAACCTCCCGGGGACACCAACCGGGGAGCTGTTTTTT. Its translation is CASSVNLPGTPTGELFF.

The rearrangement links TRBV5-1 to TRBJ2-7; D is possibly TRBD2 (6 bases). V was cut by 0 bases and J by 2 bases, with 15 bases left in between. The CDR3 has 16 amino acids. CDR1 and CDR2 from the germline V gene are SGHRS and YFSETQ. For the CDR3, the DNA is TGCGCCAGCAGCTTGGTCGGAACGGGAGCGACCTACGAGCAGTACTTC. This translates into CASSLVGTGATYEQYF.

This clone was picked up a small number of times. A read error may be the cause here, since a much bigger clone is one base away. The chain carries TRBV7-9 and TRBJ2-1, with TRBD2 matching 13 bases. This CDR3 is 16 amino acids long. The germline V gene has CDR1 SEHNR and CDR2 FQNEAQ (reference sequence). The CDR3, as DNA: TGTTCCAGCAGCTTAATGGGACTAGCGGGAAAGGATGAGCAGTTCTTC. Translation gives CSSSLMGLAGKDEQFF.

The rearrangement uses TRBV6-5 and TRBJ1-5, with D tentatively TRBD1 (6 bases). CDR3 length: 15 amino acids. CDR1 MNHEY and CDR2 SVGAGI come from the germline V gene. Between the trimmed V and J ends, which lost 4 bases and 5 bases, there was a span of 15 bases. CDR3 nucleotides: TGTGCCAGCAGTTCGTCTGGGGGCACTCATCAGCCCCAGCATTTT. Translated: CASSSSGGTHQPQHF.

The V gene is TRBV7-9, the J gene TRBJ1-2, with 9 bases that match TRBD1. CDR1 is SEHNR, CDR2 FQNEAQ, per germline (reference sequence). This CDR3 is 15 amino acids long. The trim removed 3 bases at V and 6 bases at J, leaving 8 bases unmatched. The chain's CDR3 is CASSLNPGQGHGYTF. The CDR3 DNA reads TGTGCCAGCAGCTTGAACCCGGGACAGGGTCATGGCTACACCTTC.

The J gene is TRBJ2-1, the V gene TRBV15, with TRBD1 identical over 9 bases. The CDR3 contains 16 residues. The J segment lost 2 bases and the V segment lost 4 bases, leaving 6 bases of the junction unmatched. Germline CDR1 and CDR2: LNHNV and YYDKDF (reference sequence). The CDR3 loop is CATSTLNRGPYNEQFF. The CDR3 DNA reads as TGTGCCACCAGCACCTTAAACAGGGGGCCCTACAATGAGCAGTTCTTC. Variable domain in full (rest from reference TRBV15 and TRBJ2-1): DAMVIQNPRYQVTQFGKPVTLSCSQTLNHNVMYWYQQKSSQAPKLLFHYYDKDFNNEADTPDNFQSRRPNTSFCFLDIRSPGLGDTAMYLCATSTLNRGPYNEQFFGPGTRLTVL.

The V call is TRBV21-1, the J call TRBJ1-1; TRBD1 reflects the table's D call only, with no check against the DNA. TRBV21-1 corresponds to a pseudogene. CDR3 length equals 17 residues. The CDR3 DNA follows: TGTGCCAGCATCGCCTCCGACAGGGGAAGGAAGAACACTGAAGCTTTCTTT. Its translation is CASIASDRGRKNTEAFF.

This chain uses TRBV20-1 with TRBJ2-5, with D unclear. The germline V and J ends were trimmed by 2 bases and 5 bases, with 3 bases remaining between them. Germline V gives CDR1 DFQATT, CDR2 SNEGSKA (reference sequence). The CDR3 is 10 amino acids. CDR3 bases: TGCAGTGCTAGACGGGAGACCCAGTACTTC. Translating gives CSARRETQYF.

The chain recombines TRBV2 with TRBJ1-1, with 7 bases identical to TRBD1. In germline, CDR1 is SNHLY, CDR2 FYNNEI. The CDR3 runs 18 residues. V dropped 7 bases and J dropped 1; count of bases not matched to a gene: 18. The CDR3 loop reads CASNRPLQITGENTEAFF. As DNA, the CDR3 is TGTGCCAGCAACCGTCCGCTCCAAATTACAGGGGAGAACACTGAAGCTTTCTTT.

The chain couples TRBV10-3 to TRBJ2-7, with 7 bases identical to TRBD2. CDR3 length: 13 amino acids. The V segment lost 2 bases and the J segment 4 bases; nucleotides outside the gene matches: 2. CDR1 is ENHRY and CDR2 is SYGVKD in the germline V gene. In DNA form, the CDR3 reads TGTGCCATCAGTGAGGAAGCGGGATACGAGCAGTACTTC. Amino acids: CAISEEAGYEQYF.

The CDR3 here is CASTGLAGTYNEQFF. The CDR3 region has the DNA TGTGCCAGCACCGGACTAGCGGGAACCTACAATGAGCAGTTCTTC. This chain links TRBV6-1 with TRBJ2-1; the match to TRBD2 covers 12 bases. The germline CDR1 and CDR2 sequences are MNHNS and SASEGT. With V trimmed by 7 bases and J by 2 bases, 3 bases remained unmatched. CDR3 length: 15 residues.

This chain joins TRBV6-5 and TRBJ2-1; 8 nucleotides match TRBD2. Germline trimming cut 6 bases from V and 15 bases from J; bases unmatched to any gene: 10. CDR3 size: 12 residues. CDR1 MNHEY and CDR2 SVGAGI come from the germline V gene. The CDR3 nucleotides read TGTGCCAGCAGAGACCCGGGACTAGAACGGTTCTTC. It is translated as CASRDPGLERFF.

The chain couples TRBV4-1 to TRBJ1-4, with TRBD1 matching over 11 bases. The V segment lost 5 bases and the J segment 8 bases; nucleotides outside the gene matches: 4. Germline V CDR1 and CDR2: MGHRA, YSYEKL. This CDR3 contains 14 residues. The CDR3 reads CASSAGQGDEKLFF. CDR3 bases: TGCGCCAGCAGCGCGGGACAGGGGGACGAAAAACTGTTTTTT.

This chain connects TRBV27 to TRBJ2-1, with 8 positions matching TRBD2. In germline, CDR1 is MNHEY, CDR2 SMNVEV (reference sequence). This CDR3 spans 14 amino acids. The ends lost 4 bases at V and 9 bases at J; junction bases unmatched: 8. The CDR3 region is CASSSSGSYGEQFF. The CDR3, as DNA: TGTGCCAGCAGTTCCAGCGGGAGTTATGGTGAGCAGTTCTTC.

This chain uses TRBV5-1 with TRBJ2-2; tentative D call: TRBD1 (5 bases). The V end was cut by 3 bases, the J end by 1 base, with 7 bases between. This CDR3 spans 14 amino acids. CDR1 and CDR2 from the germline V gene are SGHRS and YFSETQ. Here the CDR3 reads CASSSTVNTGELFF. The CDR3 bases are TGCGCCAGCAGCTCGACAGTGAACACCGGGGAGCTGTTTTTT.

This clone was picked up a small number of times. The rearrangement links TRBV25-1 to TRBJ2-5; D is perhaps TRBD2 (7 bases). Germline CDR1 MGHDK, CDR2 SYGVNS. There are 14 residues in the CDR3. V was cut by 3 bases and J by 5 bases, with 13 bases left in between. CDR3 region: CASSDRGGFETQYF. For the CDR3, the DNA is TGTGCCAGCAGTGATAGGGGGGGGTTTGAGACCCAGTACTTC.

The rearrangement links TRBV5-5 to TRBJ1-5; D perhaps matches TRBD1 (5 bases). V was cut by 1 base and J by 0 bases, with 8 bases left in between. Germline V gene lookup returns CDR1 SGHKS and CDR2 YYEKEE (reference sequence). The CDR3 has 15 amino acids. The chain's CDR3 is CASSLRQNSNQPQHF. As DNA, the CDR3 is TGTGCCAGCAGCTTGAGACAGAATAGCAATCAGCCCCAGCATTTT.

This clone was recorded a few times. In nucleotides, the CDR3 is TGTGCCAGCAGCCCTCGGACACAGCAAGTGAAGGGCTACACCTTC. Residues: CASSPRTQQVKGYTF. V usage is TRBV7-2 and J usage is TRBJ1-2, with D perhaps TRBD1 (5 bases). The ends were cut back, 5 bases at V and 8 bases at J, with 21 bases in the middle. Germline CDR1 is SGHTA and CDR2 is FQGNSA. The CDR3 loop spans 15 amino acids.

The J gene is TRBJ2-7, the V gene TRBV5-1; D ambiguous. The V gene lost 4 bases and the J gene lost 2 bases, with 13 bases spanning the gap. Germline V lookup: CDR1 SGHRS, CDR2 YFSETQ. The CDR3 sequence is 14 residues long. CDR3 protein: CASSPIEVAYEQYF. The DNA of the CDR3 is TGCGCCAGCAGCCCGATTGAGGTGGCCTACGAGCAGTACTTC.